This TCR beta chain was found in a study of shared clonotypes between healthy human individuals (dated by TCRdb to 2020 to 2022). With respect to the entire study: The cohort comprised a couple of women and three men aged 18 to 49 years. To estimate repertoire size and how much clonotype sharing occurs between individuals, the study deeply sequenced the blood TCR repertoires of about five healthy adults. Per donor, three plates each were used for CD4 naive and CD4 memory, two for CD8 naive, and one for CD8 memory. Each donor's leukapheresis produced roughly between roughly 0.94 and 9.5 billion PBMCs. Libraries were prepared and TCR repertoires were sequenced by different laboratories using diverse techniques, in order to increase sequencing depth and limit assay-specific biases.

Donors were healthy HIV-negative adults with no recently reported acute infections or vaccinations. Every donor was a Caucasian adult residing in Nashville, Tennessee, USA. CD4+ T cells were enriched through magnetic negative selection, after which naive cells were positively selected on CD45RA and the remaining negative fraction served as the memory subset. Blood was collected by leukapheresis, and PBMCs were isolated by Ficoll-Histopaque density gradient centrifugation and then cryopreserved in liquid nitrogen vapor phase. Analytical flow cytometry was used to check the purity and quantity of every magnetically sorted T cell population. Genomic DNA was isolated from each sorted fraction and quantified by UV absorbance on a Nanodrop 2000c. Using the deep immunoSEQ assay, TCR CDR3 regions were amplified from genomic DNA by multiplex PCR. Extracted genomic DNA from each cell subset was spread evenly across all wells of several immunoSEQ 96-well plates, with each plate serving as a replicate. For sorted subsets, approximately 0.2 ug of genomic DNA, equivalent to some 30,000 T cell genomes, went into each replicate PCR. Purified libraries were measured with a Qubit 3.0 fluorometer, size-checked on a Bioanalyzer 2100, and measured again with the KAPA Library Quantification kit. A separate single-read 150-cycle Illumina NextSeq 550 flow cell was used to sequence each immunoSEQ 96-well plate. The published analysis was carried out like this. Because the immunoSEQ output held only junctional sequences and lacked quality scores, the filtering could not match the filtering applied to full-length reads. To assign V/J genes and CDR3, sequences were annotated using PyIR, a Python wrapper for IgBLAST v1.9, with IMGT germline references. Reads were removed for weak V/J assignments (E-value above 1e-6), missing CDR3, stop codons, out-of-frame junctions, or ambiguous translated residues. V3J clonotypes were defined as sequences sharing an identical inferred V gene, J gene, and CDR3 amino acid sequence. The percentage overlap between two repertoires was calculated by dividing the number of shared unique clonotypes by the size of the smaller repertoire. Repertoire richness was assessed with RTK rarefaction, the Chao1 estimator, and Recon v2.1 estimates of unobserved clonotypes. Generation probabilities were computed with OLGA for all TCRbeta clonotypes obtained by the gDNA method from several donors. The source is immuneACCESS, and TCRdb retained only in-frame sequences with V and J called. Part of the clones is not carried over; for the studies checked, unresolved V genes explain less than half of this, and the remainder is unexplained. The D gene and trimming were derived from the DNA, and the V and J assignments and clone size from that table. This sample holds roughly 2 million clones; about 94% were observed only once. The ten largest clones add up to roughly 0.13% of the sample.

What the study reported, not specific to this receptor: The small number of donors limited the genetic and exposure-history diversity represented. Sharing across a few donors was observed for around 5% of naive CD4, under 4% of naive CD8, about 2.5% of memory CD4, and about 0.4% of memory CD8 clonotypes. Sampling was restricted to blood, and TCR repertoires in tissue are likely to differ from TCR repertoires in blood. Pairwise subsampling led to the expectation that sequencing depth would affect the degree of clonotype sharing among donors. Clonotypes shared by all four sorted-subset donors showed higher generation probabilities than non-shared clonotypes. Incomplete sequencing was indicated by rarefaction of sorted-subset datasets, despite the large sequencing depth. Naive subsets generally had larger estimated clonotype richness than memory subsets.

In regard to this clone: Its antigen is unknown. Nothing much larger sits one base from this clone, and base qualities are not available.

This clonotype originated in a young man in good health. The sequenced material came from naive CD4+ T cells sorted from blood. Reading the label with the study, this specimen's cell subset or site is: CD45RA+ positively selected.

In nucleotides, the sequence is TGTGCCAGTAGTATCCCGAGGGGTCTAGCGGGATGGACCGGGGAGCTGTTTTTT. It specifies CASSIPRGLAGWTGELFF. The chain employs TRBV19 and TRBJ2-2; 9 bases in the junction line up with TRBD2. The CDR3 sequence holds 18 residues, the cysteine and phenylalanine included. Solely the CDR3 DNA is kept, with 54 bases framed from the first base. V trim: 3 bases; J trim: 5 bases; unmatched bases: 13. The germline V gene (reference sequence) supplies CDR1 LNHDA and CDR2 SQIVND.